These T cell receptor beta chains were read from a single sample in a study of T cells in Graves' hyperthyroidism and ophthalmopathy. One entry per CDR3 protein results from TCRdb running MiXCR on the multiplex PCR reads. Of more than 500,000 distinct CDR3 sequences in the sample, roughly 15% were seen once. Specimen: blood. These receptors all stem from a woman aged 40 to 55 with Graves' hyperthyroidism. CDR3s include the opening cysteine and the closing phenylalanine or tryptophan. Each record gives: clone size, CDR3 length, V gene, D gene, J gene, CDR3 protein, CDR3 DNA. The D gene is left open where the match is weak. Expanded clones get a size class; other rows say once, few or many, or leave the size out.

clone size: many; CDR3 length: 11; V gene: TRBV5-1; D gene: .; J gene: TRBJ2-7; CDR3 protein: CASSLADEQYF; CDR3 DNA: TGCGCCAGCAGCTTGGCCGACGAGCAGTACTTC
clone size: few; CDR3 length: 12; V gene: TRBV12-3/TRBV12-4; D gene: .; J gene: TRBJ1-1; CDR3 protein: CASRGAGAEAFF; CDR3 DNA: TGTGCCAGCAGGGGAGCGGGGGCTGAAGCTTTCTTT
clone size: .; CDR3 length: 16; V gene: TRBV20-1; D gene: TRBD2; J gene: TRBJ2-3; CDR3 protein: CSARGTSGRGTDTQYF; CDR3 DNA: TGCAGTGCTAGAGGGACTAGCGGGAGGGGCACAGATACGCAGTATTTT
clone size: many; CDR3 length: 16; V gene: TRBV5-1; D gene: TRBD1; J gene: TRBJ2-3; CDR3 protein: CATSRSETGNPDTQYF; CDR3 DNA: TGCGCCACCAGTAGGTCCGAGACAGGGAACCCAGATACGCAGTATTTT
clone size: many; CDR3 length: 14; V gene: TRBV30; D gene: TRBD2; J gene: TRBJ2-7; CDR3 protein: CAWSPTSGSGEQYF; CDR3 DNA: TGTGCCTGGAGCCCTACTAGCGGGAGCGGCGAGCAGTACTTC
clone size: few; CDR3 length: 13; V gene: TRBV20-1; D gene: TRBD1; J gene: TRBJ1-2; CDR3 protein: CSAPEDRGLGYTF; CDR3 DNA: TGCAGTGCTCCGGAGGACAGGGGGCTCGGCTACACCTTC
clone size: .; CDR3 length: 14; V gene: TRBV27; D gene: .; J gene: TRBJ2-5; CDR3 protein: CASRSIGGEETQYF; CDR3 DNA: TGTGCCAGCAGATCAATCGGGGGCGAGGAGACCCAGTACTTC
clone size: many; CDR3 length: 15; V gene: TRBV27; D gene: TRBD1; J gene: TRBJ1-2; CDR3 protein: CASSLLGTGLSGYTF; CDR3 DNA: TGTGCCAGCAGTCTGCTAGGGACAGGGCTGAGTGGCTACACCTTC
clone size: many; CDR3 length: 13; V gene: TRBV7-3; D gene: TRBD2; J gene: TRBJ2-1; CDR3 protein: CASSLNPSGSRFF; CDR3 DNA: TGTGCCAGCAGCTTAAATCCTAGCGGGAGTAGGTTCTTC
clone size: many; CDR3 length: 16; V gene: TRBV7-2; D gene: .; J gene: TRBJ2-3; CDR3 protein: CASSLGLARGTDTQYF; CDR3 DNA: TGTGCCAGCAGCTTAGGGTTAGCCCGAGGCACAGATACGCAGTATTTT